This TCR beta chain was captured by sequencing in a study of CD8+ T cells in alopecia areata. Overall study findings and caveats: Normal skin contains resident alphabeta T cells, and these are also sequenced in scalp samples.

Extracted from the samples, RNA was reverse transcribed into cDNA to serve as the sequencing template. Some clones are missing from TCRdb's copy, which holds only in-frame ones; the method was immunoSEQ multiplex PCR. The sample comprises 150,000 or so clones, around 86% of which are singletons, and about 13% rests with the top ten. Comments on this clone: The antigen is unknown.

Treatment noted: oral pan-JAK inhibitor, 5-10 mg twice daily. The starting material was CD8+ T cells sorted from blood, obtained at week 4, from a patient treated with tofacitinib. The clonotype comes from a human donor with alopecia areata.

CDR3 protein: CASSDAYNEQFF. CDR3 DNA: TGTGCCAGCAGTGACGCTTACAATGAGCAGTTCTTC. The chain couples TRBV6-4 to TRBJ2-1; D not certain. The CDR3 has 12 amino acids. V lost 2 bases and J 4 bases, leaving 3 bases between the germline ends. From germline, CDR1 is MRHNA and CDR2 SNTAGT.